A selection of T cell receptor beta chains follows, all from one sample in a study of blood T cells in healthy people across ages. TCRdb processed the 5' RACE reads anew with MiXCR; each CDR3 protein has one entry. The sample lists about 1,500,000 distinct CDR3 sequences, 25% to 30% occurring once. Source material: blood. The receptors were gathered from a woman in her 30s in good health. CDR3s include the opening cysteine and the closing phenylalanine or tryptophan. D genes are given only for firm matches. Rows give clone size only sometimes, using once, few, many, or a class for an expanded clone.

clone size: few; V gene: TRBV7-3; J gene: TRBJ2-3; D gene: -; CDR3 protein: CASSTSPGDTQYF; CDR3 DNA: TGTGCCAGCAGCACCTCGCCGGGAGATACGCAGTATTTT
clone size: few; V gene: TRBV3-1; J gene: TRBJ1-1; D gene: -; CDR3 protein: CASSPLRKNTEAFF; CDR3 DNA: TGTGCCAGCAGCCCCCTGAGGAAGAACACTGAAGCTTTCTTT
clone size: -; V gene: TRBV18; J gene: TRBJ2-5; D gene: TRBD1; CDR3 protein: CASSGVTGNNEQYF; CDR3 DNA: TGTGCCAGCTCCGGTGTGACAGGGAACAATGAGCAGTACTTC
clone size: -; V gene: TRBV20-1; J gene: TRBJ2-7; D gene: -; CDR3 protein: CSGQAGSYNEQYF; CDR3 DNA: TGCAGCGGCCAAGCGGGCTCCTACAATGAGCAGTACTTC
clone size: -; V gene: TRBV13; J gene: TRBJ2-5; D gene: TRBD1; CDR3 protein: CASSLITRGQETQYF; CDR3 DNA: TGTGCCAGCAGCTTAATCACCAGGGGGCAAGAGACCCAGTACTTC
clone size: few; V gene: TRBV21-1; J gene: TRBJ2-4; D gene: -; CDR3 protein: CASSGKLNIQYF; CDR3 DNA: TGTGCCAGCAGCGGCAAACTAAACATTCAGTACTTC
clone size: -; V gene: TRBV4-1; J gene: TRBJ2-3; D gene: -; CDR3 protein: CASSPLDGDTQYF; CDR3 DNA: TGCGCCAGCAGCCCCCTCGATGGAGATACGCAGTATTTT
clone size: few; V gene: TRBV15; J gene: TRBJ2-2; D gene: TRBD2; CDR3 protein: CATSRDKGLAGRGTGELFF; CDR3 DNA: TGTGCCACCAGCAGGGATAAGGGACTAGCGGGCCGTGGGACCGGGGAGCTGTTTTTT
clone size: -; V gene: TRBV6-2/TRBV6-3; J gene: TRBJ2-1; D gene: TRBD2; CDR3 protein: CASSYSTSGVTPVNEQFF; CDR3 DNA: TGTGCCAGCAGTTACTCAACTAGCGGGGTGACTCCTGTAAATGAGCAGTTCTTC
clone size: -; V gene: TRBV27; J gene: TRBJ2-7; D gene: TRBD2; CDR3 protein: CASSLFASGHYEQYF; CDR3 DNA: TGTGCCAGCAGTCTCTTTGCTAGCGGCCACTACGAGCAGTACTTC
clone size: many; V gene: TRBV7-9; J gene: TRBJ2-1; D gene: TRBD1; CDR3 protein: CASSPSRQGVTQFF; CDR3 DNA: TGTGCCAGCAGCCCTTCCCGACAGGGAGTGACGCAGTTCTTC
clone size: few; V gene: TRBV29-1; J gene: TRBJ2-1; D gene: -; CDR3 protein: CSVERGGWDEQFF; CDR3 DNA: TGCAGCGTTGAAAGAGGGGGGTGGGATGAGCAGTTCTTC
clone size: -; V gene: TRBV18; J gene: TRBJ1-1; D gene: -; CDR3 protein: CASSFGARGITEAFF; CDR3 DNA: TGTGCCAGCTCTTTCGGGGCCCGGGGGATCACTGAAGCTTTCTTT
clone size: -; V gene: TRBV3-1; J gene: TRBJ1-1; D gene: -; CDR3 protein: CASSPEVGSTEAFF; CDR3 DNA: TGTGCCAGCAGCCCGGAGGTGGGGAGCACTGAAGCTTTCTTT
clone size: many; V gene: TRBV6-1; J gene: TRBJ2-5; D gene: -; CDR3 protein: CASTGYIAVQETQYF; CDR3 DNA: TGTGCCAGCACTGGGTATATTGCAGTCCAAGAGACCCAGTACTTC
clone size: -; V gene: TRBV28; J gene: TRBJ2-1; D gene: TRBD2; CDR3 protein: CASSVTSGGGHEQFF; CDR3 DNA: TGTGCCAGCAGCGTAACTAGCGGGGGAGGACATGAGCAGTTCTTC
clone size: -; V gene: TRBV2; J gene: TRBJ2-3; D gene: -; CDR3 protein: CASRITGRGTDTQYF; CDR3 DNA: TGTGCCAGCAGAATAACAGGGAGGGGGACAGATACGCAGTATTTT
clone size: -; V gene: TRBV7-9; J gene: TRBJ1-6; D gene: -; CDR3 protein: CASTEPRGNSPLHF; CDR3 DNA: TGTGCCAGCACCGAACCGAGGGGGAATTCACCCCTCCACTTT
clone size: -; V gene: TRBV20-1; J gene: TRBJ2-1; D gene: TRBD2; CDR3 protein: CSALRGSGANNEQFF; CDR3 DNA: TGCAGTGCTCTGAGGGGCAGCGGGGCTAACAATGAGCAGTTCTTC
clone size: few; V gene: TRBV4-2; J gene: TRBJ2-1; D gene: -; CDR3 protein: CASSHSLTGYNEQFF; CDR3 DNA: TGTGCCAGCAGCCATTCTCTCACGGGCTACAATGAGCAGTTCTTC
clone size: -; V gene: TRBV2; J gene: TRBJ1-1; D gene: TRBD1; CDR3 protein: CASKHFDRAGNTEAFF; CDR3 DNA: TGTGCCAGCAAACATTTTGACAGGGCGGGGAACACTGAAGCTTTCTTT
clone size: few; V gene: TRBV21-1; J gene: TRBJ2-7; D gene: -; CDR3 protein: CASSTPPPGGHARSYEQYF; CDR3 DNA: TGTGCCAGCAGCACTCCTCCCCCGGGAGGCCATGCCCGTTCCTACGAGCAGTACTTC
clone size: few; V gene: TRBV12-3/TRBV12-4; J gene: TRBJ2-3; D gene: -; CDR3 protein: CVSSPSADTQYF; CDR3 DNA: TGTGTCAGCAGCCCCTCGGCAGATACGCAGTATTTT
clone size: many; V gene: TRBV7-9; J gene: TRBJ2-7; D gene: -; CDR3 protein: CASSFGGRPGEQYF; CDR3 DNA: TGTGCCAGCAGCTTTGGGGGACGTCCGGGCGAGCAGTACTTC
clone size: -; V gene: TRBV5-1; J gene: TRBJ1-2; D gene: TRBD1; CDR3 protein: CASSDSQGVYGYTF; CDR3 DNA: TGCGCCAGCAGCGACTCACAGGGGGTCTATGGCTACACCTTC
clone size: -; V gene: TRBV28; J gene: TRBJ1-1; D gene: -; CDR3 protein: CASIMTAGSAEAFF; CDR3 DNA: TGTGCCAGCATCATGACAGCGGGAAGCGCTGAAGCTTTCTTT
clone size: many; V gene: TRBV20-1; J gene: TRBJ2-5; D gene: TRBD1; CDR3 protein: CSASDRGETQYF; CDR3 DNA: TGCAGTGCCAGCGACAGGGGCGAGACCCAGTACTTC
clone size: -; V gene: TRBV25-1; J gene: TRBJ1-2; D gene: -; CDR3 protein: CASSTLGYGCTF; CDR3 DNA: TGTGCCAGCAGTACGCTGGGCTATGGCTGCACCTTC
clone size: many; V gene: TRBV20-1; J gene: TRBJ1-2; D gene: TRBD1; CDR3 protein: CSAKNPGQGRDGYTF; CDR3 DNA: TGCAGTGCTAAGAACCCGGGACAGGGTCGGGATGGCTACACCTTC
clone size: many; V gene: TRBV7-2; J gene: TRBJ2-7; D gene: TRBD2; CDR3 protein: CASSASSGSWYEQYF; CDR3 DNA: TGTGCCAGCAGCGCCTCTAGCGGGAGTTGGTACGAGCAGTACTTC
clone size: few; V gene: TRBV6-6; J gene: TRBJ1-2; D gene: TRBD1; CDR3 protein: CASSYTDRANYGYTF; CDR3 DNA: TGTGCCAGCAGTTACACGGACAGGGCTAACTATGGCTACACCTTC
clone size: many; V gene: TRBV4-1; J gene: TRBJ2-7; D gene: -; CDR3 protein: CASSQSSGAYEQYF; CDR3 DNA: TGCGCCAGCAGCCAAAGCTCTGGGGCCTACGAGCAGTACTTC
clone size: -; V gene: TRBV10-3; J gene: TRBJ2-1; D gene: TRBD2; CDR3 protein: CAISLGTSQGRNEQFF; CDR3 DNA: TGTGCCATCAGCTTGGGGACTAGTCAGGGACGCAATGAGCAGTTCTTC
clone size: many; V gene: TRBV5-5; J gene: TRBJ2-5; D gene: TRBD2; CDR3 protein: CASRGTSGFQETQYF; CDR3 DNA: TGTGCCAGCAGGGGGACTAGCGGATTCCAAGAGACCCAGTACTTC
clone size: many; V gene: TRBV3-1; J gene: TRBJ2-3; D gene: TRBD2; CDR3 protein: CASSRGTSGNTQYF; CDR3 DNA: TGTGCCAGCAGCCGCGGGACTAGCGGTAATACGCAGTATTTT
clone size: -; V gene: TRBV5-1; J gene: TRBJ1-2; D gene: -; CDR3 protein: CASSLGPGTACGYTF; CDR3 DNA: TGCGCCAGCAGCTTGGGACCAGGTACCGCTTGTGGCTACACCTTC
clone size: few; V gene: TRBV20-1; J gene: TRBJ2-5; D gene: -; CDR3 protein: CSVDRGRETQYF; CDR3 DNA: TGCAGTGTTGATCGGGGGCGGGAGACCCAGTACTTC
clone size: -; V gene: TRBV28; J gene: TRBJ1-6; D gene: -; CDR3 protein: CASSSRDTYNSPLHF; CDR3 DNA: TGTGCCAGCAGTAGCCGGGACACCTATAATTCGCCCCTCCACTTT
clone size: -; V gene: TRBV6-2/TRBV6-3; J gene: TRBJ1-1; D gene: -; CDR3 protein: CASSYRATNTEAFF; CDR3 DNA: TGTGCCAGCAGTTACCGGGCTACGAACACTGAAGCTTTCTTT
clone size: -; V gene: TRBV7-3; J gene: TRBJ2-2; D gene: TRBD2; CDR3 protein: CASSLIAGGEAGELFF; CDR3 DNA: TGTGCCAGCAGCTTAATTGCGGGGGGCGAGGCCGGGGAGCTGTTTTTT
clone size: -; V gene: TRBV20-1; J gene: TRBJ2-3; D gene: -; CDR3 protein: CSAWDGRGDTQYF; CDR3 DNA: TGCAGTGCCTGGGACGGCCGGGGGGATACGCAGTATTTT
clone size: many; V gene: TRBV5-1; J gene: TRBJ1-1; D gene: -; CDR3 protein: CASSLRSNTEAFF; CDR3 DNA: TGTGCCAGCAGTCTGCGTTCGAACACTGAAGCTTTCTTT
clone size: -; V gene: TRBV12-3/TRBV12-4; J gene: TRBJ2-1; D gene: -; CDR3 protein: CASGRDKGTYNEQFF; CDR3 DNA: TGTGCCAGCGGACGGGACAAGGGCACCTACAATGAGCAGTTCTTC
clone size: -; V gene: TRBV18; J gene: TRBJ2-7; D gene: -; CDR3 protein: CASSPTSASSSYEQYF; CDR3 DNA: TGTGCCAGCTCACCAACGTCGGCCTCTTCATCCTACGAGCAGTACTTC
clone size: -; V gene: TRBV5-1; J gene: TRBJ2-7; D gene: TRBD2; CDR3 protein: CATRAGSTGELYF; CDR3 DNA: TGCGCCACAAGAGCGGGGTCCACCGGGGAGCTGTACTTC
clone size: few; V gene: TRBV7-2; J gene: TRBJ2-7; D gene: TRBD2; CDR3 protein: CASSPSSGGGSSYEQYF; CDR3 DNA: TGTGCCAGCAGCCCATCGTCTGGGGGAGGGTCGTCCTACGAGCAGTACTTC
clone size: -; V gene: TRBV6-5; J gene: TRBJ1-6; D gene: -; CDR3 protein: CASSYEGSSYNSPLHF; CDR3 DNA: TGTGCCAGCAGTTACGAGGGGAGCTCCTATAATTCACCCCTCCACTTT
clone size: -; V gene: TRBV18; J gene: TRBJ2-5; D gene: TRBD2; CDR3 protein: CASSPRLAGATYQETQYF; CDR3 DNA: TGTGCCAGCTCACCCCGACTAGCGGGAGCCACGTACCAAGAGACCCAGTACTTC
clone size: few; V gene: TRBV9; J gene: TRBJ1-5; D gene: -; CDR3 protein: CASSVTMPYCNQPQHF; CDR3 DNA: TGTGCCAGCAGCGTAACCATGCCCTATTGCAATCAGCCCCAGCATTTT
clone size: many; V gene: TRBV10-3; J gene: TRBJ2-7; D gene: -; CDR3 protein: CAISGRSGNEQYF; CDR3 DNA: TGTGCCATCAGTGGACGCTCGGGTAACGAGCAGTACTTC
clone size: -; V gene: TRBV24-1; J gene: TRBJ2-1; D gene: -; CDR3 protein: CATSANGVYHEQFF; CDR3 DNA: TGTGCCACCAGTGCCAACGGGGTTTACCATGAGCAGTTCTTC
clone size: -; V gene: TRBV6-1; J gene: TRBJ2-1; D gene: -; CDR3 protein: CAGRLSSSYNEQFF; CDR3 DNA: TGTGCCGGCAGACTATCCAGCTCCTACAATGAGCAGTTCTTC
clone size: -; V gene: TRBV4-1; J gene: TRBJ2-7; D gene: -; CDR3 protein: CASSQPSREQYF; CDR3 DNA: TGCGCCAGCAGCCAACCCTCGCGGGAGCAGTACTTC
clone size: many; V gene: TRBV20-1; J gene: TRBJ2-3; D gene: TRBD1; CDR3 protein: CSASDRGRGDTQYF; CDR3 DNA: TGCAGTGCTAGCGACAGGGGGCGCGGAGATACGCAGTATTTT
clone size: many; V gene: TRBV25-1; J gene: TRBJ2-5; D gene: -; CDR3 protein: CASSEGGNVPLKETQYF; CDR3 DNA: TGTGCCAGCAGTGAAGGGGGTAATGTACCCCTTAAAGAGACCCAGTACTTC
clone size: -; V gene: TRBV20-1; J gene: TRBJ1-1; D gene: -; CDR3 protein: CSASGAEAFF; CDR3 DNA: TGCAGTGCTAGTGGGGCGGAAGCTTTCTTT
clone size: -; V gene: TRBV20-1; J gene: TRBJ2-3; D gene: TRBD2; CDR3 protein: CSVRDPAGGTDTQYF; CDR3 DNA: TGCAGTGTACGAGACCCAGCGGGGGGCACAGATACGCAGTATTTT
clone size: few; V gene: TRBV12-3/TRBV12-4; J gene: TRBJ2-3; D gene: -; CDR3 protein: CASTLLTDTQYF; CDR3 DNA: TGTGCCAGCACGCTACTCACAGATACGCAGTATTTT
clone size: -; V gene: TRBV11-2; J gene: TRBJ2-3; D gene: -; CDR3 protein: CASSLGINTQYF; CDR3 DNA: TGTGCCAGCAGCTTAGGTATAAATACGCAGTATTTT